This T cell receptor beta chain was obtained from a study of Graves' ophthalmopathy and Graves' hyperthyroidism. Findings of the study overall: A majority of expanded thyroid clonotypes exceeding 0.001 frequency were likewise present in blood.

Worth noting for this clonotype: The antigen remains undetermined.

More than 7.5 ml of fresh blood yielded the PBMCs by density gradient. V lost 2 bases, J lost 2 bases, and 16 bases lay in between. Looked up from germline, CDR1 is SEHNR and CDR2 is FQNEAQ (reference sequence). The CDR3 sequence is 16 residues long. Amplification of the TCR beta CDR3 regions used RNA transcripts (as template). The first round was an RT-PCR with HTBI primers, and the second round was a multiplex PCR. Via MiXCR, TCRdb re-called the multiplex PCR reads, giving one row per CDR3 protein. The table lists 600,000 to 950,000 distinct CDR3 sequences, roughly 41% of them singletons. Sequences were obtained from peripheral blood. This TCR came from an adult man with Graves' ophthalmopathy. The genes are TRBV7-9 and TRBJ2-7; D is possibly TRBD1 (6 bases). In DNA form, the CDR3 reads TGTGCCAGCAGCTTAATAGCCGGGACAAGGACCTACGAGCAGTACTTC. This codes for CASSLIAGTRTYEQYF. The full variable domain, its missing parts supplied by reference TRBV7-9 and TRBJ2-7, is DTGVSQNPRHKITKRGQNVTFRCDPISEHNRLYWYRQTLGQGPEFLTYFQNEAQLEKSRLLSDRFSAERPKGSFSTLEIQRTEQGDSAMYLCASSLIAGTRTYEQYFGPGTRLTVT.